This is a list of T cell receptor beta chains from one sample in a study of T cell changes during pregnancy in multiple sclerosis. The method was immunoSEQ multiplex PCR; TCRdb's version includes in-frame clones alone and lacks a portion of them. The top ten hold roughly 6% of the sample, which has 90,000 to 150,000 clones, 93% seen once. Here the sequenced sample was peripheral blood, taken before pregnancy. The receptors originated from a female donor with multiple sclerosis, enrolled in a pregnancy study. The CDR3 runs from the conserved cysteine through the conserved F or W. D genes are given only for firm matches. Size is omitted from some rows. Given values are once, few, many or a class for expanded clones.

cdr3_length clone_size j_call d_call v_call cdr3_aa cdr3_nt
16 . TRBJ1-5 . TRBV5-1 CASSLRQGNGNQPQHF TGCGCCAGCAGCTTGAGGCAGGGGAATGGCAATCAGCCCCAGCATTTT
15 . TRBJ2-7 TRBD1 TRBV11-2 CASSRLSGQSYEQYF TGTGCCAGCAGCCGGTTATCGGGACAGTCCTACGAGCAGTACTTC
14 . TRBJ2-1 TRBD1 TRBV11-2 CASSLLTGGFEQFF TGTGCCAGCAGCTTACTGACAGGGGGCTTTGAGCAGTTCTTC
15 . TRBJ2-1 TRBD2 TRBV2 CASSVTSGPYNEQFF TGTGCCAGCAGTGTGACTAGCGGACCCTACAATGAGCAGTTCTTC
16 . TRBJ2-3 TRBD2 TRBV5-6 CASSLAGGGAFDTQYF TGTGCCAGCAGCTTGGCCGGCGGGGGGGCCTTTGATACGCAGTATTTT
17 . TRBJ1-5 . TRBV2 CASSELSPMTGDRPQHF TGTGCCAGCAGTGAATTATCCCCCATGACAGGCGATCGGCCCCAGCATTTT
16 . TRBJ2-2 TRBD1 TRBV10-1 CASSRTGTANTGELFF TGCGCCAGCAGCCGTACCGGGACAGCGAACACCGGGGAGCTGTTTTTT
12 . TRBJ2-1 . TRBV7-3 CASSYQTGEQFF TGTGCCAGCAGCTACCAGACTGGAGAGCAGTTCTTC
12 . TRBJ2-5 TRBD2 TRBV29-1 CSVTAGVETQYF TGCAGCGTTACGGCGGGAGTAGAGACCCAGTACTTC
15 once TRBJ2-1 . TRBV5-1 CASSLRVDSYNEQFF TGCGCCAGCAGCCTCCGGGTGGACTCCTACAATGAGCAGTTCTTC
14 . TRBJ2-7 TRBD1 TRBV6-1 CASRPRTGTYEQYF TGTGCCAGCAGGCCTCGGACAGGAACTTACGAGCAGTACTTC
14 . TRBJ1-5 . TRBV7-9 CASSLHSTNQPQHF TGTGCCAGCAGCTTACACAGCACCAATCAGCCCCAGCATTTT
16 . TRBJ2-1 TRBD2 TRBV7-7 CASSQTSGSSYNEQFF TGTGCCAGCAGCCAGACTAGCGGGAGCTCCTACAATGAGCAGTTCTTC
17 . TRBJ2-1 TRBD1 TRBV30 CAWSVLPGQGDHNEQFF TGTGCCTGGAGTGTACTCCCAGGACAGGGCGACCACAATGAGCAGTTCTTC
14 . TRBJ2-5 . TRBV6-1 CASSGGLRGETQYF TGTGCCAGCAGTGGGGGATTACGGGGAGAGACCCAGTACTTC
16 . TRBJ2-3 . TRBV7-9 CASSPRGGDLFDTQYF TGTGCCAGCAGCCCCCGGGGCGGGGACCTGTTCGATACGCAGTATTTT
16 . TRBJ2-1 TRBD2 TRBV6-6 CASSLTTSGGTNEQFF TGTGCCAGCAGTCTGACAACTAGCGGGGGAACCAATGAGCAGTTCTTC
13 . TRBJ1-5 . TRBV28 CASRSISNQPQHF TGTGCCAGCAGATCCATTAGCAATCAGCCCCAGCATTTT
14 . TRBJ1-4 . TRBV9 CASSEGQPAGKLFF TGTGCCAGCAGCGAGGGACAACCAGCAGGAAAACTGTTTTTT
16 . TRBJ2-3 . TRBV18 CASSPPGLANTDTQYF TGTGCCAGCTCACCACCGGGTCTAGCGAACACAGATACGCAGTATTTT
13 . TRBJ2-1 . TRBV19 CASSDHSTGKQFF TGTGCCAGTAGTGACCACAGTACTGGTAAGCAGTTCTTC
15 few TRBJ1-2 . TRBV27 CASSLAGTIKDGYTF TGTGCCAGCAGTTTAGCCGGGACTATCAAGGATGGCTACACCTTC
15 . TRBJ1-1 TRBD1 TRBV28 CASRPPRGLPAEAFF TGTGCCAGCAGGCCACCGAGGGGGCTCCCCGCTGAAGCTTTCTTT
12 once TRBJ2-1 TRBD1 TRBV7-9 CASSLGGTAPFF TGTGCCAGCAGCTTAGGGGGGACAGCACCGTTCTTC
16 . TRBJ1-1 TRBD1 TRBV28 CASSSMDRGNSTEAFF TGTGCCAGCAGTTCGATGGACAGGGGAAACAGCACTGAAGCTTTCTTT
15 once TRBJ2-5 . TRBV6-1 CASTAVPAQEETQYF TGTGCCAGCACCGCCGTCCCCGCGCAGGAAGAGACCCAGTACTTC
13 . TRBJ1-5 . TRBV27 CASSFSGIQPQHF TGTGCCAGCAGTTTCTCAGGGATTCAGCCCCAGCATTTT
16 . TRBJ2-7 TRBD1 TRBV6-6 CASSSPDRDRGYEQYF TGTGCCAGCAGTTCCCCAGACCGGGACAGGGGATACGAGCAGTACTTC
15 . TRBJ1-1 . TRBV2 CASSETGAKNTEAFF TGTGCCAGCAGTGAGACGGGAGCTAAGAACACTGAAGCTTTCTTT
12 . TRBJ2-7 TRBD1 TRBV15 CATSRLQGVQYF TGTGCCACCAGCAGACTACAGGGGGTGCAGTACTTC
16 . TRBJ2-1 TRBD2 TRBV5-1 CASSLESGLVYNEQFF TGCGCCAGCAGCTTGGAATCGGGACTAGTCTACAATGAGCAGTTCTTC
13 . TRBJ2-3 . TRBV28 CASGRTSTDTQYF TGTGCCAGCGGACGGACTAGCACAGATACGCAGTATTTT
14 . TRBJ1-5 . TRBV10-3 CAISELGGNQPQHF TGTGCCATCAGTGAGCTCGGGGGCAATCAGCCCCAGCATTTT
17 . TRBJ2-3 TRBD2 TRBV5-6 CASRPGTSGRVSDTQYF TGTGCCAGCAGACCCGGGACTAGCGGGAGGGTTTCAGATACGCAGTATTTT
15 . TRBJ1-2 . TRBV7-2 CASRTERVANYGYTF TGTGCCAGCAGGACCGAACGGGTTGCTAACTATGGCTACACCTTC
16 . TRBJ2-5 . TRBV7-7 CASSLVGGDGAGTQYF TGTGCCAGCAGCTTAGTAGGAGGGGACGGGGCTGGGACCCAGTACTTC
11 . TRBJ2-7 . TRBV30 CASLGPYEQYF TGTGCCTCCCTTGGCCCCTACGAGCAGTACTTC
18 once TRBJ1-1 TRBD1 TRBV4-2 CASSQGRDRVPLNTEAFF TGTGCCAGCAGCCAAGGCCGGGACAGGGTTCCCCTGAACACTGAAGCTTTCTTT
17 . TRBJ1-2 TRBD1 TRBV19 CASSHWGIQGANYGYTF TGTGCCAGTAGCCATTGGGGAATACAGGGGGCGAACTATGGCTACACCTTC
13 . TRBJ2-2 . TRBV6-1 CATPQRGTGELFF TGTGCCACCCCTCAAAGGGGAACCGGGGAGCTGTTTTTT
17 once TRBJ2-7 TRBD2 TRBV5-1 CASSLALAGESSYEQYF TGCGCCAGCAGCTTGGCCCTCGCGGGAGAGAGCTCCTACGAGCAGTACTTC
12 . TRBJ1-2 TRBD1 TRBV29-1 CSVSDRDYGYTF TGCAGCGTCTCGGACAGGGACTATGGCTACACCTTC
15 . TRBJ2-7 TRBD1 TRBV5-8 CASSLEWDRPYEQYF TGTGCCAGCAGCTTGGAATGGGACAGACCCTACGAGCAGTACTTC
11 . TRBJ2-3 . TRBV20-1 CSARDSDTQYF TGCAGTGCTAGAGATAGCGATACGCAGTATTTT
15 . TRBJ2-2 . TRBV5-4 CASSLVQGNTGELFF TGTGCCAGCAGCTTGGTACAGGGCAACACCGGGGAGCTGTTTTTT
17 . TRBJ1-1 TRBD1 TRBV5-1 CASSLVRTGEMNTEAFF TGCGCCAGCAGCTTGGTCCGGACAGGAGAGATGAACACTGAAGCTTTCTTT
15 . TRBJ1-1 TRBD1 TRBV28 CASSGGTGGVSEAFF TGTGCCAGCAGTGGGGGGACAGGGGGCGTTTCTGAAGCTTTCTTT
13 few TRBJ1-2 . TRBV6-1 CASSETGDYGYTF TGTGCCAGCAGTGAGACAGGAGATTATGGCTACACCTTC
14 . TRBJ1-2 . TRBV7-9 CASSLVGRNYGYTF TGTGCCAGCAGCTTAGTCGGGAGAAACTATGGCTACACCTTC
16 . TRBJ2-3 . TRBV28 CASSLGRGVFTDTQYF TGTGCCAGCAGTTTAGGCAGGGGAGTATTCACAGATACGCAGTATTTT
18 . TRBJ2-1 . TRBV21-1 CASSPTMGTPTDYNEQFF TGTGCCAGCAGCCCAACGATGGGGACTCCCACTGACTACAATGAGCAGTTCTTC
17 . TRBJ2-7 . TRBV4-2 CASSQVSLGGGSYEQYF TGTGCCAGCAGCCAAGTTTCTCTCGGCGGCGGCTCCTACGAGCAGTACTTC
15 . TRBJ2-7 . TRBV15 CATSRGGNLWNEQYF TGTGCCACCAGCAGAGGCGGGAACCTTTGGAACGAGCAGTACTTC
15 . TRBJ2-7 . TRBV6-5 CASSYALGGSYEQYF TGTGCCAGCAGTTACGCCCTGGGGGGTTCCTACGAGCAGTACTTC
15 . TRBJ2-7 TRBD1 TRBV19 CASAGTGSPSYEQYF TGTGCCAGCGCCGGGACAGGGAGCCCCTCCTACGAGCAGTACTTC